The clone carrying this T cell receptor beta chain was seen more than once but under ten times. Its antigen is not known. The data were taken from a study of CD8 T cells in ankylosing spondylitis. Study results and limitations: As reported, disease-linked clones showed significant enrichment in matched ankylosing spondylitis synovial fluid. There were earlier reports of some motif variants in reactive arthritis synovial fluid and blood. A TCR beta motif made of several highly homologous variants seemed typical of ankylosing spondylitis blood. Relatively rare in peripheral blood, disease-linked clones were also CD8+.

Germline V gives CDR1 DFQATT, CDR2 SNEGSKA (reference sequence). This CDR3 has 15 residues. Trimming took 6 bases from V and 0 from J; bases not matched to a gene: 9. Researchers built TCR beta libraries using quantitative 5'-RACE with molecular barcodes. TCRdb ran MiXCR on the 5' RACE reads and lists one entry per CDR3 protein. Here the sample spans more than 650,000 distinct CDR3 sequences, approximately 10% being singletons. This sequence originates from a male donor with ankylosing spondylitis. The V call is TRBV20-1, the J call TRBJ2-3; 7 positions match TRBD2. The material sequenced was blood, either unsorted or a sorted T cell fraction (not recorded which). CDR3 bases: TGCAGTGCGCCCGTGGCGGGAGATAGCACAGATACGCAGTATTTT. Its translation: CSAPVAGDSTDTQYF.